The 7 T cell receptor beta chains below all came from one sample that was sequenced in a study of Graves' ophthalmopathy and Graves' hyperthyroidism. From RNA, the CDR3 regions of TCR beta chains were amplified and sequenced. The library came from an HTBI-primed first-round RT-PCR and a second-round multiplex PCR. Each CDR3 protein is one row after TCRdb ran MiXCR on the multiplex PCR reads. The sample lists a few hundred thousand distinct CDR3 sequences, about 16% occurring once. The specimen sequenced was peripheral blood. Receptors were obtained from a woman aged 18-29 years with stable Graves' hyperthyroidism.

With regard to this clonotype: This may be a read error, as it is one base from a much larger clone. Since the CDR3 does not end with the conserved phenylalanine or tryptophan, this likely comes from a read error. V usage is TRBV6-1 and J usage is TRBJ1-2; D is undetermined. The V gene's germline CDR1 is MNHNS and CDR2 SASEGT. Trimming took off 6 bases at V and 4 bases at J, with 9 bases between the two ends. The CDR3 contains 12 residues. DNA for the CDR3: TGTGCCAGCAGACGACAACCCTATGGCTACACCGTC. Translating gives CASRRQPYGYTV.

This clonotype was counted at least ten times. The J gene is TRBJ1-1, the V gene TRBV18; the match to TRBD1 covers 7 bases. The V and J ends lost 1 base and 1 base, in that order; junction bases with no gene match: 3. This CDR3 contains 15 residues. CDR1 and CDR2 from the germline V gene are KGHSH and LQKENI. The CDR3: CASSPQNRGNTEAFF. As DNA, the CDR3 is TGTGCCAGCTCACCACAAAACAGGGGGAACACTGAAGCTTTCTTT.

This clonotype showed up many times. This rearrangement joins TRBV6-5 to TRBJ1-2; 7 bases map to TRBD1. The CDR3 totals 13 residues. The germline V gene encodes CDR1 MNHEY and CDR2 SVGAGI. V was clipped by 7 bases and J by 6 bases; unmatched bases: 8. CDR3 residues: CASIRTGAHGYTF. DNA for the CDR3: TGTGCCAGCATTAGAACAGGGGCCCATGGCTACACCTTC.

This clonotype was recorded at least ten times. V usage is TRBV2 and J usage is TRBJ1-1; tentative D call: TRBD1 (6 bases). Trimming shortened V by 3 bases and J by 11 bases, and 19 bases separated the two germline ends. This CDR3 spans 14 amino acids. CDR1 is SNHLY and CDR2 is FYNNEI in the germline V gene. CDR3 loop: CASSDSKYRQGAFF. In DNA form, the CDR3 reads TGTGCCAGCAGTGATTCTAAATACAGGCAGGGGGCTTTCTTT.

V gene TRBV6-1 combines with J gene TRBJ1-2, with 7 bases that match TRBD1. Germline-derived CDR1 and CDR2 are MNHNS and SASEGT. The CDR3 totals 12 residues. The V segment lost 6 bases and the J segment 7 bases; nucleotides outside the gene matches: 5. The CDR3 sequence: CASSDRAAGYTF. Written as DNA, the CDR3 is TGTGCCAGCAGCGACAGGGCGGCTGGCTACACCTTC.

The V call is TRBV5-1, the J call TRBJ2-7; D not resolved. Deletions cut 2 bases from V and 5 bases from J, with 11 bases between. There are 13 residues in the CDR3. Germline values: CDR1 SGHRS, CDR2 YFSETQ. The CDR3 nucleotides are TGCGCCAGCAGCTTTGACACCGGCCACGAGCAGTACTTC. Translating gives CASSFDTGHEQYF.

This clonotype was detected many times. The J gene is TRBJ1-1, the V gene TRBV5-1; D uncertain. From germline, CDR1 is SGHRS and CDR2 YFSETQ. Trimming took off 0 bases at V and 3 bases at J, with 12 bases between the two ends. The CDR3 totals 15 residues. The CDR3 here is CASSLVSQIDTEAFF. The CDR3 DNA follows: TGCGCCAGCAGCTTGGTTTCTCAGATCGACACTGAAGCTTTCTTT.